A selection of T cell receptor beta chains follows, all from one sample in a study of OX40 agonist ivuxolimab in advanced cancers. Only in-frame clones appear in the TCRdb table, and some are missing; sequencing was by immunoSEQ multiplex PCR. The table records 40,000 to 60,000 clones, 60% to 85% of them present only once. The sequencing here drew on CD4+ or CD8+ T cells sorted from blood, taken in a trial of the OX40 agonist ivuxolimab. Receptors originate from an adult with an advanced solid tumor such as melanoma, head and neck, liver or kidney cancer. Each CDR3 is given with its conserved first and last residue. The D gene is left open where the match is weak. Clone size appears in some rows only: once, few, many, or a class for an expanded clone.

D gene: TRBD2
V gene: TRBV5-4
clone size: .
J gene: TRBJ2-2
CDR3 DNA: TGTGCCAGCAGCTTTGGCGGCGGGAGTCGGGCCGGGGAGCTGTTTTTT
CDR3 protein: CASSFGGGSRAGELFF

D gene: TRBD1
V gene: TRBV5-4
clone size: once
J gene: TRBJ1-2
CDR3 DNA: TGTGCCAGCAGCATCCCGACAGGGGGCGCGGCTAACTATGGCTACACCTTC
CDR3 protein: CASSIPTGGAANYGYTF

D gene: .
V gene: TRBV2
clone size: once
J gene: TRBJ2-5
CDR3 DNA: TGTGCCAGCAGGGGGGAGGGGGCAGGGACCCAGTACTTC
CDR3 protein: CASRGEGAGTQYF

D gene: .
V gene: TRBV27
clone size: .
J gene: TRBJ2-5
CDR3 DNA: TGTGCCAGCAGTCGCCGAGAACAAGAGACCCAGTACTTC
CDR3 protein: CASSRREQETQYF

D gene: .
V gene: TRBV5-5
clone size: .
J gene: TRBJ2-7
CDR3 DNA: TGTGCCAGCAGCTTGGCCATGGGGGCGTCCTACGAGCAGTACTTC
CDR3 protein: CASSLAMGASYEQYF

D gene: TRBD1
V gene: TRBV4-3
clone size: once
J gene: TRBJ1-1
CDR3 DNA: TGCGCCAGCAGCCGCCAGACAGGGTGGACTGAAGCTTTCTTT
CDR3 protein: CASSRQTGWTEAFF

D gene: .
V gene: TRBV18
clone size: .
J gene: TRBJ2-1
CDR3 DNA: TGTGCCAGCTCCCAAGGGGTGGGGTCCGTACACAATGAGCAGTTCTTC
CDR3 protein: CASSQGVGSVHNEQFF

D gene: .
V gene: TRBV5-8
clone size: .
J gene: TRBJ2-4
CDR3 DNA: TGTGCCAGCAGAATCAGGGCCCTCTCCAAAAACATTCAGTACTTC
CDR3 protein: CASRIRALSKNIQYF

D gene: .
V gene: TRBV2
clone size: few
J gene: TRBJ2-5
CDR3 DNA: TGTGCCAGCAGTTGGAGGGGGGAGACCCAGTACTTC
CDR3 protein: CASSWRGETQYF

D gene: .
V gene: TRBV5-1
clone size: few
J gene: TRBJ2-1
CDR3 DNA: TGCGCCAGCAGTTGGGGGTACAATGAGCAGTTCTTC
CDR3 protein: CASSWGYNEQFF

D gene: TRBD2
V gene: TRBV5-1
clone size: few
J gene: TRBJ2-1
CDR3 DNA: TGCGCCAGCAGCGCAACTAGCGGGAGGGGATACAATGAGCAGTTCTTC
CDR3 protein: CASSATSGRGYNEQFF